A single sample gave rise to the 15 T cell receptor beta chains below, sequenced in a study of T cell responses to AZD1222 COVID-19 vaccine. Method: immunoSEQ multiplex PCR; TCRdb's copy keeps in-frame clones and lacks some. The profile shows 90,000 to 95,000 clones, 85% to 90% of them singletons. The sample in question was peripheral blood, obtained on day 0 of AZD1222 vaccination. These receptors all stem from an adult in good health.

The CDR3 protein is CASSQAETGKAFF. The CDR3 nucleotides read TGTGCCAGCAGCCAAGCTGAGACAGGGAAAGCTTTCTTT. V usage is TRBV3-1 (or the pseudogene TRBV3-2) and J usage is TRBJ1-1, with 7 positions matching TRBD1. Germline V gene data show CDR1 as LGHDT and CDR2 as YNNKEL (reference sequence). The CDR3 totals 13 residues. J lost 9 bases, V lost 1 base, and 5 bases had no gene match.

The sample holds one count of this clone. The rearrangement joins TRBV20-1 to TRBJ1-2; 7 bases fit TRBD1. This CDR3 region has 14 residues. V shed 3 bases, J shed 2 bases, and the junction held 6 bases outside the gene matches. CDR1 and CDR2 (germline): DFQATT, SNEGSKA (reference sequence). The DNA of the CDR3 is TGCAGTGCTAGTCCGGGACAGATCAACTATGGCTACACCTTC. Encoded protein: CSASPGQINYGYTF.

The V call is TRBV7-9, the J call TRBJ1-4; 9 bases agree with TRBD1. This CDR3 contains 14 residues. CDR1 SEHNR and CDR2 FQNEAQ come from the germline V gene (reference sequence). J was trimmed by 6 bases and V by 4 bases; bases with no gene match: 3. The CDR3 sequence: CASSSTGGYEKLFF. CDR3 DNA: TGTGCCAGCAGCTCGACAGGGGGATATGAAAAACTGTTTTTT.

The rearrangement uses TRBV29-1 and TRBJ1-2; D not certain. CDR3 length equals 12 residues. V was clipped by 7 bases and J by 2 bases, with 11 bases between them. Germline V gives CDR1 SQVTM, CDR2 ANQGSEA. The CDR3 DNA follows: TGCAGCGGCTGGGAGGGAAACTATGGCTACACCTTC. This codes for CSGWEGNYGYTF.

The chain carries TRBV24-1 and TRBJ2-1; D is unresolved. The CDR3 spans 15 residues. V was trimmed by 9 bases and J by 3 bases, leaving 17 bases between them. Per the germline V gene, CDR1 is KGHDR and CDR2 is SFDVKD. CDR3 DNA sequence: TGTGCCACCCGTACGGGTGACCTAGTCTACAATGAGCAGTTCTTC. The encoded protein is CATRTGDLVYNEQFF.

This sequence joins TRBV7-9 and TRBJ1-2, with 8 nucleotides matching TRBD1. In germline, CDR1 is SEHNR, CDR2 FQNEAQ (reference sequence). The CDR3 has 13 amino acids. The trim removed 1 base at V and 5 bases at J, leaving 0 bases unmatched. The CDR3 sequence: CASSLDRGYGYTF. CDR3 DNA: TGTGCCAGCAGCTTAGACAGGGGGTATGGCTACACCTTC.

CDR3 bases: TGTGCCAGCAGCTTAGGCGGGCGATGGGACGAAAAACTGTTTTTT. It translates to CASSLGGRWDEKLFF. The chain joins TRBV7-9 to TRBJ1-4, with D maybe TRBD1 (5 bases). CDR3 size: 15 residues. Germline V lookup: CDR1 SEHNR, CDR2 FQNEAQ (reference sequence). Deletions cut 1 base from V and 8 bases from J, with 14 bases between.

The V call is TRBV12-2, the J call TRBJ2-1. TRBV12-2 is a known pseudogene. This CDR3 region has 14 residues. DNA of the CDR3: TGTGCAAGCCCGGGGCGGGTCGCCTACAATGAGCAGTTCTTC. Translated, it gives CASPGRVAYNEQFF.

The chain combines TRBV7-2 with TRBJ1-1, with a tentative D call TRBD1 (5 bases). V was shortened by 4 bases and J by 7 bases, with 16 bases between the two germline ends. The germline V gene encodes CDR1 SGHTA and CDR2 FQGNSA. This CDR3 comprises 14 residues. The CDR3 protein is CASSWDSTGGEAFF. The DNA of the CDR3 is TGTGCCAGCAGCTGGGACTCCACAGGTGGTGAAGCTTTCTTT.

The gene calls are TRBV7-8 and TRBJ1-4; the D is unclear. This CDR3 region has 13 residues. The V end was cut by 2 bases, the J end by 10 bases, with 11 bases between. The V gene's germline CDR1 is SGHVS and CDR2 FQNEAQ. The DNA for the CDR3 is TGTGCCAGCAGCTTACAAATCTTGGGAAAACTGTTTTTT. This gives the protein CASSLQILGKLFF.

The chain has TRBV3-1 (or the pseudogene TRBV3-2) and TRBJ1-2; D perhaps matches TRBD1 (6 bases). V was pared by 2 bases and J by 5 bases, with 15 bases between. CDR1 is LGHDT, CDR2 YNNKEL, per germline (reference sequence). The CDR3 spans 15 residues. CDR3 bases: TGTGCCAGCAGCCAAACCGGGACACTAGGGTATGGCTACACCTTC. Translated, it gives CASSQTGTLGYGYTF.

The chain employs TRBV30 and TRBJ2-5; the match to TRBD1 covers 11 bases. The CDR3 covers 15 residues. Germline CDR1 is GTSNPN and CDR2 is SVGIG (reference sequence). Trimming at V came to 0 bases and at J to 5 bases, leaving 5 bases not matched to a gene. DNA of the CDR3: TGTGCCTGGAGTGTAGGACAGGGGGCGCGGGAGACCCAGTACTTC. Protein sequence: CAWSVGQGARETQYF.

The rearrangement links TRBV11-2 to TRBJ1-6; D gene unclear. The CDR3 is 13 amino acids. V was shortened by 7 bases and J by 5 bases, with 9 bases between the two germline ends. Germline V gene sequence: CDR1 SGHAT, CDR2 FQNNGV. CDR3 DNA sequence: TGTGCCAGCAAGACTTCAAATAATTCACCCCTCCACTTT. Its protein product is CASKTSNNSPLHF.

The chain has TRBV7-2 and TRBJ2-3; TRBD2 aligns across 10 bases. Germline V lookup: CDR1 SGHTA, CDR2 FQGNSA. The CDR3 covers 17 residues. V lost 4 bases and J lost 2; bases outside the gene matches: 9. The CDR3 protein is CASSYPKAGGDTDTQYF. In nucleotides, the CDR3 is TGTGCCAGCAGCTACCCCAAAGCGGGGGGGGACACAGATACGCAGTATTTT.

The chain has TRBV3-1 (or the pseudogene TRBV3-2) and TRBJ2-7; D is uncertain. V lost 1 base, J lost 0 bases, and 7 bases lay in between. This CDR3 spans 14 amino acids. Germline assignment: CDR1 LGHDT and CDR2 YNNKEL (reference sequence). CDR3 region: CASSQAASSYEQYF. The CDR3 nucleotides are TGTGCCAGCAGCCAAGCCGCTAGCTCCTACGAGCAGTACTTC.